This is a list of T cell receptor beta chains from one sample in a study of cytomegalovirus exposure and HLA in healthy donors. Data came from immunoSEQ multiplex PCR; TCRdb stores just in-frame clones and leaves some out. Here the sample spans some 130,000 clones, roughly 81% being singletons. Sequenced input: PBMCs. All receptors come from a young woman in good health and CMV-seronegative. Both conserved end residues are part of each CDR3. D genes are given only for firm matches. Only part of the rows carry a size: once, few, many, or a class if the clone is expanded.

TRBD1	TRBV6-1	.	TRBJ2-7	TGTGCCAGCAGCGAGGGACAGGAAAGAGGGTACGAGCAGTACTTC	CASSEGQERGYEQYF
TRBD1	TRBV2	.	TRBJ1-2	TGTGCCAGCAGTGCGGAAGGGGGCTCTTACGGCTACACCTTC	CASSAEGGSYGYTF
.	TRBV7-2	.	TRBJ1-1	TGTGCCAGCAGCCCAGCACGGGGTGAAGCTTTCTTT	CASSPARGEAFF
TRBD2	TRBV6-4	.	TRBJ2-1	TGTGCCAGCAGTGACTCGACTAGCGGGTACAATGAGCAGTTCTTC	CASSDSTSGYNEQFF
TRBD1	TRBV6-1	.	TRBJ1-1	TGTGCCAGCAGTGCACGGACAGGGCCGGGCACTGAAGCTTTCTTT	CASSARTGPGTEAFF
.	TRBV11-2	.	TRBJ2-2	TGTGCCAGCAGCTTGATCCCGGCATCGACACTTGCCGGGGAGCTGTTTTTT	CASSLIPASTLAGELFF
TRBD1	TRBV18	.	TRBJ1-6	TGTGCCAGCTCACAGGGACAGGGAGCAGGTTCACCCCTCCACTTT	CASSQGQGAGSPLHF
.	TRBV5-4	.	TRBJ2-3	TGTGCCAGCAGCTTGCCTCCCACAGATACGCAGTATTTT	CASSLPPTDTQYF
TRBD1	TRBV28	.	TRBJ1-1	TGTGCCAGCAGTCCCGGGACAGCCTTTGAAGCTTTCTTT	CASSPGTAFEAFF
TRBD1	TRBV7-9	.	TRBJ1-3	TGTGCCAGCAGTCGTTGGACAGGGACGGCTGGAAACACCATATATTTT	CASSRWTGTAGNTIYF
.	TRBV9	.	TRBJ2-3	TGTGCCAGCAGCCCGCGACTAAATGCGGGGTATACAGATACGCAGTATTTT	CASSPRLNAGYTDTQYF
.	TRBV28	.	TRBJ1-4	TGTGCCAGCAGCCGAACCACAGGGAGAGCAACTAATGAAAAACTGTTTTTT	CASSRTTGRATNEKLFF
TRBD2	TRBV2	once	TRBJ2-7	TGTGCCAGCAGTGAAGTGCTGGCGGGGGGGTACGAGCAGTACTTC	CASSEVLAGGYEQYF
TRBD1	TRBV6-1	.	TRBJ1-2	TGTGCCAGCAGTGGACAGGGGGATGGCTACACCTTC	CASSGQGDGYTF
.	TRBV18	.	TRBJ1-6	TGTGCCAGCTCACCCCAGGACAAGAATTCACCCCTCCACTTT	CASSPQDKNSPLHF
TRBD2	TRBV19	few	TRBJ2-1	TGTGCCAGTAGTATTTATCGGACTAGCGGGGGGAATTACAATGAGCAGTTCTTC	CASSIYRTSGGNYNEQFF
.	TRBV7-2	.	TRBJ1-5	TGTGCCAGCAGCGCAGGGTCAAGGCAGCCCCAGCATTTT	CASSAGSRQPQHF
.	TRBV28	few	TRBJ2-1	TGTGCCAGCAGTTTAGCAGGGGACCCCTCCTACAATGAGCAGTTCTTC	CASSLAGDPSYNEQFF
.	TRBV28	once	TRBJ1-2	TGTGCCAGCAGCGGACACAAGCAGACCAACTATGGCTACACCTTC	CASSGHKQTNYGYTF
.	TRBV7-2	.	TRBJ2-2	TGTGCCAGCAGCTTGAGGGCCGGGGAGCTGTTTTTT	CASSLRAGELFF
.	TRBV7-2	.	TRBJ2-3	TGTGCCAGCAGCTTAAATCCTACAGATACGCAGTATTTT	CASSLNPTDTQYF
.	TRBV28	.	TRBJ2-2	TGTGCCAGCAGCACCACCGGGTTAAGCACCGGGGAGCTGTTTTTT	CASSTTGLSTGELFF
.	TRBV5-6	.	TRBJ2-5	TGTGCCAGCAGCTCGGTTCGTCTAAGAGGGGAGACCCAGTACTTC	CASSSVRLRGETQYF
.	TRBV6-5	.	TRBJ2-6	TGTGCCAGCAGTTACGACAGGTCTGGGGCCAACGTCCTGACTTTC	CASSYDRSGANVLTF
TRBD1	TRBV27	once	TRBJ1-6	TGTGCCAGCCGAGATAAAACAGGGGTGTCGGATAATTCACCCCTCCACTTT	CASRDKTGVSDNSPLHF
.	TRBV28	.	TRBJ1-5	TGTGCCAGCAGTGGGGACTTTCCTGGCCAGCCCCAGCATTTT	CASSGDFPGQPQHF
.	TRBV4-3	.	TRBJ1-3	TGCGCCAGCAGCCAAGTGAAGGTCGGGGGGCCTGGAAACACCATATATTTT	CASSQVKVGGPGNTIYF
TRBD1	TRBV6-5	.	TRBJ1-2	TGTGCCAGCAGTCCGGGACAGGTCCATGGCTACACCTTC	CASSPGQVHGYTF
TRBD1	TRBV13	once	TRBJ1-1	TGTGCCAGCAGCTTCGACAGGGGGGAGACTGAAGCTTTCTTT	CASSFDRGETEAFF
TRBD1	TRBV7-2	.	TRBJ2-3	TGTGCCACTAAGGCTCGAGGGGGCTCGGGCACAGATACGCAGTATTTT	CATKARGGSGTDTQYF